Listed below are T cell receptor beta chains from one sample, sequenced in a study of T cell repertoires in aging, cancer and after chemotherapy. TCRdb re-analysed the multiplex PCR reads in MiXCR, keeping a single row per CDR3 protein. The sample holds roughly 9,300 distinct CDR3 sequences, 30% to 40% seen once. Source material: blood. The source is a human donor in good health. Both conserved end residues are part of each CDR3. Fields, in order: J gene, V gene, CDR3 protein.

TRBJ2-2	TRBV30	CAWSVPPGANTGELFF
TRBJ1-2	TRBV28	CASSRTAQGRDYGYTF
TRBJ1-2	TRBV12-3/TRBV12-4	CASSLVRDTRRGYTF
TRBJ1-2	TRBV19	CASSIVGAGTRGYTF
TRBJ2-2	TRBV20-1	CSARAGTGFNTGELFF
TRBJ1-1	TRBV6-5	CASSPLPDSLGAFF
TRBJ2-2	TRBV7-9	CASVTGGTNTGELFF
TRBJ1-5	TRBV20-1	CIPRGADSNQPQHF
TRBJ1-1	TRBV27	CASKDSTEAFF
TRBJ1-5	TRBV5-5	CASSSRDGNQPQHF
TRBJ1-1	TRBV27	CASSPSRYTEAFF
TRBJ2-5	TRBV11-1	CASSLGVGSPQETQYF
TRBJ1-3	TRBV18	CASSPPWQGGNTIYF
TRBJ2-1	TRBV19	CASSDTYNEQFF
TRBJ1-6	TRBV12-3/TRBV12-4	CASSWATGQGNSPLHF
TRBJ1-1	TRBV4-2	CASSPLHTEAFF
TRBJ2-5	TRBV29-1	CSVGREETQYF
TRBJ1-1	TRBV30	CAWGQGYTEAFF